Listed below are T cell receptor beta chains from one sample, sequenced in a study of T-cell reconstitution after alpha-beta-depleted transplantation in children. TCRdb fed the PCR reads into MiXCR, producing one record per CDR3 protein. The repertoire has over 450,000 distinct CDR3 sequences, about 11% of them found once; the top ten carry approximately 2%. Sequencing was performed on PBMCs, taken before TCRalphabeta/CD19-depleted stem cell transplant. These receptors all stem from a child aged 2-15 years with inherited bone marrow failure, due to receive a stem cell transplant. Each CDR3 is given with its conserved first and last residue. Each record gives: clone size, V gene, J gene, D gene, CDR3 protein, CDR3 DNA. A D gene is named only where the DNA matches it firmly. A clone size is listed for some rows: how often the clone was seen (once, few, many), or a class if it is expanded.

clone_size: few; v_call: TRBV6-2/TRBV6-3; j_call: TRBJ1-6; d_call: .; cdr3_aa: CASSYSIWENSPLHF; cdr3_nt: TGTGCCAGCAGTTACTCGATTTGGGAAAATTCACCCCTCCACTTT
clone_size: few; v_call: TRBV11-2; j_call: TRBJ2-2; d_call: TRBD2; cdr3_aa: CASSLFLFFSGSVNTGELFF; cdr3_nt: TGTGCCAGCAGCCTTTTCCTTTTCTTCAGCGGGAGTGTAAACACCGGGGAGCTGTTTTTT
clone_size: many; v_call: TRBV4-3; j_call: TRBJ1-3; d_call: .; cdr3_aa: CASSQEGSYSGNTIYF; cdr3_nt: TGCGCCAGCAGCCAAGAAGGCAGCTACTCTGGAAACACCATATATTTT
clone_size: many; v_call: TRBV12-3/TRBV12-4; j_call: TRBJ2-7; d_call: TRBD2; cdr3_aa: CASSRGETPGEQYF; cdr3_nt: TGTGCCAGCAGCCGGGGGGAAACCCCAGGCGAGCAGTACTTC
clone_size: .; v_call: TRBV29-1; j_call: TRBJ1-2; d_call: .; cdr3_aa: CSVGSGQHVYGYTF; cdr3_nt: TGCAGCGTTGGGAGTGGCCAACATGTCTATGGCTACACCTTC
clone_size: many; v_call: TRBV11-3; j_call: TRBJ2-2; d_call: .; cdr3_aa: CASSNRALKPGELFF; cdr3_nt: TGTGCCAGCAGCAACCGGGCTCTCAAGCCCGGGGAGCTGTTTTTT
clone_size: many; v_call: TRBV27; j_call: TRBJ1-5; d_call: .; cdr3_aa: CASSPSGWQPQHF; cdr3_nt: TGTGCCAGCAGTCCCTCAGGTTGGCAGCCCCAGCATTTT
clone_size: .; v_call: TRBV7-2; j_call: TRBJ2-7; d_call: TRBD1; cdr3_aa: CASSFDRGGYEQYF; cdr3_nt: TGTGCCAGCAGCTTCGACAGGGGGGGCTACGAGCAGTACTTC
clone_size: many; v_call: TRBV12-3/TRBV12-4; j_call: TRBJ1-4; d_call: TRBD1; cdr3_aa: CASSQGGGYEKLFF; cdr3_nt: TGTGCCAGCAGCCAAGGGGGCGGGTATGAAAAACTGTTTTTT
clone_size: many; v_call: TRBV6-1; j_call: TRBJ2-7; d_call: .; cdr3_aa: CAITGWQGTYEQYF; cdr3_nt: TGTGCCATCACCGGTTGGCAGGGAACCTACGAGCAGTACTTC
clone_size: many; v_call: TRBV29-1; j_call: TRBJ1-2; d_call: TRBD1; cdr3_aa: CSVAGGAGGYTF; cdr3_nt: TGCAGCGTGGCAGGGGGCGCGGGAGGCTACACCTTC
clone_size: many; v_call: TRBV29-1; j_call: TRBJ2-1; d_call: TRBD2; cdr3_aa: CSVVPGGNEQFF; cdr3_nt: TGCAGCGTTGTCCCGGGAGGTAATGAGCAGTTCTTC
clone_size: many; v_call: TRBV4-2; j_call: TRBJ2-3; d_call: TRBD2; cdr3_aa: CASSETSGTSDTQYF; cdr3_nt: TGTGCCAGCAGCGAGACTAGCGGGACCTCAGATACGCAGTATTTT
clone_size: many; v_call: TRBV19; j_call: TRBJ2-7; d_call: TRBD1; cdr3_aa: CASSIQGGQGLYEQYF; cdr3_nt: TGTGCCAGTAGTATACAGGGGGGACAGGGACTCTACGAGCAGTACTTC
clone_size: .; v_call: TRBV27; j_call: TRBJ1-5; d_call: TRBD1; cdr3_aa: CASSLSLTGEQPQHF; cdr3_nt: TGTGCCAGCAGTTTATCGTTGACAGGGGAGCAGCCCCAGCATTTT
clone_size: many; v_call: TRBV3-1; j_call: TRBJ2-1; d_call: .; cdr3_aa: CASSQGTTPNRGPFF; cdr3_nt: TGTGCCAGCAGCCAAGGGACTACCCCTAACCGTGGCCCGTTCTTC
clone_size: few; v_call: TRBV20-1; j_call: TRBJ2-7; d_call: TRBD1; cdr3_aa: CSAKTGQVLYEQYF; cdr3_nt: TGCAGTGCTAAGACCGGACAGGTCTTATACGAGCAGTACTTC
clone_size: few; v_call: TRBV25-1; j_call: TRBJ1-1; d_call: .; cdr3_aa: CASSEFRQENTEAFF; cdr3_nt: TGTGCCAGCAGTGAATTCAGACAGGAGAACACTGAAGCTTTCTTT
clone_size: many; v_call: TRBV29-1; j_call: TRBJ2-7; d_call: TRBD1; cdr3_aa: CSAGQGPSYEQYF; cdr3_nt: TGCAGCGCCGGACAGGGCCCCTCCTACGAGCAGTACTTC
clone_size: many; v_call: TRBV24-1; j_call: TRBJ2-7; d_call: .; cdr3_aa: CATSDPGLTSNEQYF; cdr3_nt: TGTGCCACCAGTGACCCTGGCCTCACGTCGAACGAGCAGTACTTC
clone_size: many; v_call: TRBV30; j_call: TRBJ2-7; d_call: TRBD2; cdr3_aa: CAWNSGGPYEQYF; cdr3_nt: TGTGCCTGGAATAGCGGGGGGCCCTACGAGCAGTACTTC
clone_size: many; v_call: TRBV12-3/TRBV12-4; j_call: TRBJ1-4; d_call: .; cdr3_aa: CASSLVSVEDGEKLFF; cdr3_nt: TGTGCCAGCAGTTTAGTCTCCGTGGAGGATGGGGAAAAACTGTTTTTT
clone_size: .; v_call: TRBV19; j_call: TRBJ2-1; d_call: TRBD2; cdr3_aa: CASSIGLGGLYNEQFF; cdr3_nt: TGTGCCAGTAGTATTGGGTTGGGAGGGCTCTACAATGAGCAGTTCTTC
clone_size: few; v_call: TRBV5-6; j_call: TRBJ1-1; d_call: .; cdr3_aa: CASSSEPGGGTEAFF; cdr3_nt: TGTGCCAGCAGCTCCGAGCCCGGGGGCGGCACTGAAGCTTTCTTT
clone_size: few; v_call: TRBV19; j_call: TRBJ2-2; d_call: .; cdr3_aa: CASTTGLGELFF; cdr3_nt: TGTGCCAGTACCACAGGGCTAGGGGAGCTGTTTTTT
clone_size: many; v_call: TRBV24-1; j_call: TRBJ2-5; d_call: .; cdr3_aa: CATSVGGRGTQETQYF; cdr3_nt: TGTGCCACCAGTGTCGGGGGGAGGGGGACTCAAGAGACCCAGTACTTC
clone_size: many; v_call: TRBV7-9; j_call: TRBJ2-7; d_call: .; cdr3_aa: CASSLGDGIDYEQYF; cdr3_nt: TGTGCCAGCAGCTTGGGGGACGGGATCGACTACGAGCAGTACTTC
clone_size: .; v_call: TRBV6-2/TRBV6-3; j_call: TRBJ2-1; d_call: TRBD2; cdr3_aa: CASSYFAGVLNNEQFF; cdr3_nt: TGTGCCAGCAGTTACTTCGCGGGAGTGTTAAACAATGAGCAGTTCTTC
clone_size: many; v_call: TRBV7-2; j_call: TRBJ1-2; d_call: .; cdr3_aa: CASSLGPDNYGYTF; cdr3_nt: TGTGCCAGCAGCTTAGGGCCGGATAACTATGGCTACACCTTC
clone_size: many; v_call: TRBV20-1; j_call: TRBJ2-7; d_call: TRBD2; cdr3_aa: CSARILAGPLYEQYF; cdr3_nt: TGCAGTGCTAGAATCTTAGCGGGACCACTCTACGAGCAGTACTTC
clone_size: many; v_call: TRBV28; j_call: TRBJ2-7; d_call: .; cdr3_aa: CASSFLPRAYEQYF; cdr3_nt: TGTGCCAGCAGTTTCCTGCCCCGCGCTTACGAGCAGTACTTC
clone_size: many; v_call: TRBV20-1; j_call: TRBJ2-1; d_call: TRBD1; cdr3_aa: CSARNHRGHNEQFF; cdr3_nt: TGCAGTGCTAGGAATCACAGGGGACACAATGAGCAGTTCTTC
clone_size: .; v_call: TRBV18; j_call: TRBJ2-3; d_call: TRBD2; cdr3_aa: CASSPIAGGSTDTQYF; cdr3_nt: TGTGCCAGCTCACCAATAGCGGGAGGGAGCACAGATACGCAGTATTTT
clone_size: .; v_call: TRBV7-9; j_call: TRBJ2-1; d_call: .; cdr3_aa: CASSPRAKQYNEQFF; cdr3_nt: TGTGCCAGCAGCCCACGAGCTAAACAATACAATGAGCAGTTCTTC
clone_size: many; v_call: TRBV20-1; j_call: TRBJ1-1; d_call: .; cdr3_aa: CSVGGDTEAFF; cdr3_nt: TGCAGTGTCGGGGGAGACACTGAAGCTTTCTTT
clone_size: few; v_call: TRBV20-1; j_call: TRBJ2-1; d_call: TRBD2; cdr3_aa: CSAEPGLAGPYNEQFF; cdr3_nt: TGCAGTGCTGAACCGGGACTAGCGGGACCCTACAATGAGCAGTTCTTC
clone_size: .; v_call: TRBV11-2; j_call: TRBJ1-6; d_call: .; cdr3_aa: CASSLRRRGGQNSPLHF; cdr3_nt: TGTGCCAGCAGCCTCCGACGGCGGGGGGGTCAAAATTCACCCCTCCACTTT
clone_size: once; v_call: TRBV6-2/TRBV6-3; j_call: TRBJ1-1; d_call: .; cdr3_aa: CASRPPGTVNTEAFF; cdr3_nt: TGTGCCAGCAGACCCCCCGGGACGGTGAACACTGAAGCTTTCTTT
clone_size: many; v_call: TRBV20-1; j_call: TRBJ1-5; d_call: .; cdr3_aa: CSARDLGTLNQPQHF; cdr3_nt: TGCAGTGCTAGAGATCTTGGGACACTCAATCAGCCCCAGCATTTT
clone_size: many; v_call: TRBV21-1; j_call: TRBJ2-7; d_call: .; cdr3_aa: CASKGTGAYEQYF; cdr3_nt: TGTGCCAGCAAAGGGACAGGAGCCTACGAGCAGTACTTC
clone_size: many; v_call: TRBV13; j_call: TRBJ2-3; d_call: TRBD1; cdr3_aa: CASSLDRDRPTDTQYF; cdr3_nt: TGTGCCAGCAGCTTAGACCGGGACAGGCCCACAGATACGCAGTATTTT
clone_size: .; v_call: TRBV18; j_call: TRBJ2-3; d_call: .; cdr3_aa: CASSRIGSTDTQYF; cdr3_nt: TGTGCCAGCTCACGAATCGGGAGCACAGATACGCAGTATTTT
clone_size: few; v_call: TRBV4-2; j_call: TRBJ2-5; d_call: .; cdr3_aa: CASSQVRDQETQYF; cdr3_nt: TGTGCCAGCAGCCAAGTAAGAGATCAAGAGACCCAGTACTTC
clone_size: .; v_call: TRBV18; j_call: TRBJ1-2; d_call: TRBD1; cdr3_aa: CASSPGTGYYGYTF; cdr3_nt: TGTGCCAGCTCACCAGGGACAGGGTATTATGGCTACACCTTC
clone_size: .; v_call: TRBV7-2; j_call: TRBJ2-3; d_call: TRBD2; cdr3_aa: CASSLPGLGLADTQYF; cdr3_nt: TGTGCCAGCAGCTTACCGGGACTAGGTTTAGCAGATACGCAGTATTTT
clone_size: many; v_call: TRBV19; j_call: TRBJ2-7; d_call: .; cdr3_aa: CASSTWTSYEQYF; cdr3_nt: TGTGCCAGTAGTACCTGGACCTCCTACGAGCAGTACTTC
clone_size: many; v_call: TRBV20-1; j_call: TRBJ1-6; d_call: .; cdr3_aa: CSATPGIYNSPLHF; cdr3_nt: TGCAGTGCTACCCCAGGGATCTATAATTCACCCCTCCACTTT
clone_size: many; v_call: TRBV7-9; j_call: TRBJ2-1; d_call: TRBD2; cdr3_aa: CASSSTGSGSNEQFF; cdr3_nt: TGTGCCAGCAGCTCCACGGGTAGCGGGAGTAATGAGCAGTTCTTC
clone_size: many; v_call: TRBV4-2; j_call: TRBJ2-7; d_call: TRBD2; cdr3_aa: CASSQTAGPSYEQYF; cdr3_nt: TGTGCCAGCAGCCAAACAGCGGGGCCTTCCTACGAGCAGTACTTC
clone_size: few; v_call: TRBV14; j_call: TRBJ1-1; d_call: .; cdr3_aa: CASSQDLRTEAFF; cdr3_nt: TGTGCCAGCAGCCAAGATTTGAGGACTGAAGCTTTCTTT
clone_size: few; v_call: TRBV12-3/TRBV12-4; j_call: TRBJ2-3; d_call: .; cdr3_aa: CASSQRDRTDTQYF; cdr3_nt: TGTGCCAGCAGTCAGAGGGACCGCACAGATACGCAGTATTTT